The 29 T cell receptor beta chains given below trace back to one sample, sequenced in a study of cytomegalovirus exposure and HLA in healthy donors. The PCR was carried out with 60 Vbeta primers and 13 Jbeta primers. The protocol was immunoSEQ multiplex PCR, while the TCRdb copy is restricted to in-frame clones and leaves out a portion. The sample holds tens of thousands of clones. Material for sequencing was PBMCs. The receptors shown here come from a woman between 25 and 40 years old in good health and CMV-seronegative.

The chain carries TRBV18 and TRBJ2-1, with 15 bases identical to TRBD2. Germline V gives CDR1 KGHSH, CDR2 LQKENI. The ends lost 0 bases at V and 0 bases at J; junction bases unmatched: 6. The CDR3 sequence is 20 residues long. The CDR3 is CASSPPVGLAGGLSYNEQFF. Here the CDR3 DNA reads TGTGCCAGCTCACCACCGGTCGGACTAGCGGGGGGGCTCTCCTACAATGAGCAGTTCTTC.

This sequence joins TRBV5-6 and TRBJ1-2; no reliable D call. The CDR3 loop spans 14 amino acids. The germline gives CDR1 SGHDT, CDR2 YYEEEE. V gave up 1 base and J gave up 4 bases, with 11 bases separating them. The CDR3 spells CASSLTGVSYGYTF. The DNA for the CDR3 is TGTGCCAGCAGCTTGACCGGGGTAAGCTATGGCTACACCTTC.

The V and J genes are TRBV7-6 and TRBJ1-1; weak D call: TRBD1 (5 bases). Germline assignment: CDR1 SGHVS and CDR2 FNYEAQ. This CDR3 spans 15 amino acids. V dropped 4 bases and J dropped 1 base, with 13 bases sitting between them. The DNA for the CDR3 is TGTGCCAGCAGCTCCGCGACAGCGCCGAACACTGAAGCTTTCTTT. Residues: CASSSATAPNTEAFF.

This chain's CDR3 is CASSGQGVVSPLHF. In DNA, the CDR3 is TGTGCCAGCAGTGGACAGGGGGTTGTTTCACCCCTCCACTTT. The rearrangement uses TRBV6-1 and TRBJ1-6; 9 bases align to TRBD1. Germline-derived CDR1 and CDR2 are MNHNS and SASEGT. The CDR3 covers 14 residues. V was clipped by 4 bases and J by 9 bases; unmatched bases: 4.

The CDR3 loop is CASSLLSGRAIGEQFF. DNA for the CDR3: TGCGCCAGCAGTTTACTTAGCGGGAGGGCCATAGGTGAGCAGTTCTTC. V and J are TRBV5-1 and TRBJ2-1; 11 nucleotides line up with TRBD2. Trimming at V came to 5 bases and at J to 9 bases, leaving 13 bases not matched to a gene. The CDR3 runs 16 residues. Germline V gene sequence: CDR1 SGHRS, CDR2 YFSETQ.

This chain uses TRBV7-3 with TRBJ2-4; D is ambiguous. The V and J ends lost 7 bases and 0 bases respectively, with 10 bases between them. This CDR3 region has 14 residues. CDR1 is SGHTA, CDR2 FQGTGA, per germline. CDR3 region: CASTRPIAKNIQYF. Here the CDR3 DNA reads TGTGCCAGCACCCGCCCTATAGCCAAAAACATTCAGTACTTC.

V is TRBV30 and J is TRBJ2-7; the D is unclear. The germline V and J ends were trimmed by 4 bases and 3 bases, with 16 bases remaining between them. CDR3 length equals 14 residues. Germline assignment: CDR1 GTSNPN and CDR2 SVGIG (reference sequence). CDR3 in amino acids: CAWKVGSTFYEQYF. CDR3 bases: TGTGCCTGGAAGGTGGGCAGTACCTTCTACGAGCAGTACTTC.

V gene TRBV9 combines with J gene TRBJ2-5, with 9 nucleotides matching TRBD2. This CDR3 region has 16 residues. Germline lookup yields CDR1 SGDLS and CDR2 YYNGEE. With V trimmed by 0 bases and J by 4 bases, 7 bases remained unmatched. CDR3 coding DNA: TGTGCCAGCAGCGTAGGGCTAGCGGGGTCAGCAGAGACCCAGTACTTC. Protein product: CASSVGLAGSAETQYF.

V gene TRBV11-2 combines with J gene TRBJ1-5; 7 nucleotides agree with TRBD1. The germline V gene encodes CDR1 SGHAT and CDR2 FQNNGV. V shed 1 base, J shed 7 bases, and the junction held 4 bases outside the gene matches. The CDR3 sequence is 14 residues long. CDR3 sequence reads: CASSLAGGGQPQHF. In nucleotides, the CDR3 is TGTGCCAGCAGCTTAGCAGGGGGTGGCCAGCCCCAGCATTTT. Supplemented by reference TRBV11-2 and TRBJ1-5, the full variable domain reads EAGVAQSPRYKIIEKRQSVAFWCNPISGHATLYWYQQILGQGPKLLIQFQNNGVVDDSQLPKDRFSAERLKGVDSTLKIQPAKLEDSAVYLCASSLAGGGQPQHFGDGTRLSIL.

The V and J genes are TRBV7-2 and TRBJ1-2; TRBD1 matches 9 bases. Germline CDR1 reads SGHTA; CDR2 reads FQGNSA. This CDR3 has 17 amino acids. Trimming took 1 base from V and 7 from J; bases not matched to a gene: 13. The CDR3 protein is CASSLGGTGRTVFGYTF. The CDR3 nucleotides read TGTGCCAGCAGCTTAGGAGGGACAGGGAGGACCGTCTTTGGCTACACCTTC.

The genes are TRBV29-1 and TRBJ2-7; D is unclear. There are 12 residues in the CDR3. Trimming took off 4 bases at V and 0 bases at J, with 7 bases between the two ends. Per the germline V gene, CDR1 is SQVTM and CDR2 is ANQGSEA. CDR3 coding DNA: TGCAGCGTTGCCTCGGGCTCCTACGAGCAGTACTTC. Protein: CSVASGSYEQYF.

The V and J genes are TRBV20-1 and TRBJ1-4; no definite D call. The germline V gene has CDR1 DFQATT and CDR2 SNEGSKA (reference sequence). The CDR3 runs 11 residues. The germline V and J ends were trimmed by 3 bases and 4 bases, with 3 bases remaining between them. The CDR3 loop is CSASSNEKLFF. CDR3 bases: TGCAGTGCTAGCAGTAATGAAAAACTGTTTTTT.

CDR3 amino acids: CASSHHNAQREKSGANVLTF. The DNA of the CDR3 is TGTGCCAGCAGCCATCATAACGCCCAGCGGGAGAAATCCGGGGCCAACGTCCTGACTTTC. The V call is TRBV4-2, the J call TRBJ2-6, with 8 bases lining up with TRBD2. V dropped 3 bases and J dropped 4; count of bases not matched to a gene: 17. CDR1 is LGHNA, CDR2 YNFKEQ, per germline. CDR3 length equals 20 residues.

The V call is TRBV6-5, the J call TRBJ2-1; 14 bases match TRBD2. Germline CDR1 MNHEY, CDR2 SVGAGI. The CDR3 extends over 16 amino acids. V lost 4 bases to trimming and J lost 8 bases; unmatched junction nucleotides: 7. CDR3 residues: CASSSRTSGRRDEQFF. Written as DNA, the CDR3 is TGTGCCAGCAGTTCGAGGACTAGCGGGAGGAGAGATGAGCAGTTCTTC.

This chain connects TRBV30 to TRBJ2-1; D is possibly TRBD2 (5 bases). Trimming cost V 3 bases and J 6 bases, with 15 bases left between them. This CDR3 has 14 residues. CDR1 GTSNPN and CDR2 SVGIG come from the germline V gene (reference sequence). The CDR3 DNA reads TGTGCCTGGAGGACCCCCGGAGGATCCAATGAGCAGTTCTTC. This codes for CAWRTPGGSNEQFF.

For the CDR3, the DNA is TGTGCCAGCAGTTCGAGGGGGACAGAAGCTTTCTTT. Protein product: CASSSRGTEAFF. This chain connects TRBV27 to TRBJ1-1, with D possibly TRBD1 on 6 matching bases. V dropped 4 bases and J dropped 8 bases, with 11 bases sitting between them. This CDR3 contains 12 residues. Germline-derived CDR1 and CDR2 are MNHEY and SMNVEV (reference sequence).

In nucleotides, the CDR3 is TGTGCCAGCAGCTTACGAGATTATCCCTCCGAGCAGTACTTC. Its translation is CASSLRDYPSEQYF. V and J are TRBV9 and TRBJ2-7, with D uncertain. The CDR3 sequence is 14 residues long. V lost 4 bases to trimming and J lost 6 bases, with 17 bases between them. CDR1 and CDR2 from the germline V gene are SGDLS and YYNGEE.

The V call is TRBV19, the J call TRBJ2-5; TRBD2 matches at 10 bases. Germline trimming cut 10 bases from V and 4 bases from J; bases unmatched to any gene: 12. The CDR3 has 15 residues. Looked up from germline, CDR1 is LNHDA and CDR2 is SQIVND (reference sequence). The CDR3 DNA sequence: TGTGCCACCCACGGTCTAGCGGGAGCCGTAGAGACCCAGTACTTC. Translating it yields CATHGLAGAVETQYF.

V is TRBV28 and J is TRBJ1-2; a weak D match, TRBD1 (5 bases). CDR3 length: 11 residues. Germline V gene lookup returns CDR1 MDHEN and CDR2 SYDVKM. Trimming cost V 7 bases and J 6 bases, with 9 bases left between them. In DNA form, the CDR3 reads TGTGCCAGCAATCGACAGCATGGCTACACCTTC. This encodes CASNRQHGYTF.

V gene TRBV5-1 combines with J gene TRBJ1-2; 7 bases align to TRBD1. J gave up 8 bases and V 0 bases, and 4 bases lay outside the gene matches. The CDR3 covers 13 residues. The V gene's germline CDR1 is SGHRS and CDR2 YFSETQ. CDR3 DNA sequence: TGCGCCAGCAGCTTGGGAGGGGGCGAGGGCTACACCTTC. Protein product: CASSLGGGEGYTF.

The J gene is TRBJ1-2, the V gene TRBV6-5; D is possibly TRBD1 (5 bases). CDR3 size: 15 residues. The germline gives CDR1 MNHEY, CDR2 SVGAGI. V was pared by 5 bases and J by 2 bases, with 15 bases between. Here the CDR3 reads CASSPAGGTNYGYTF. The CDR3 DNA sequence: TGTGCCAGCAGTCCGGCAGGAGGGACCAACTATGGCTACACCTTC.

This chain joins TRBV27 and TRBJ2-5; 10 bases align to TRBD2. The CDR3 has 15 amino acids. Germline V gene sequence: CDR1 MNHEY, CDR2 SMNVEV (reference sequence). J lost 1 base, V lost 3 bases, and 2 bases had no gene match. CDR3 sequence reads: CASSFVAGGQETQYF. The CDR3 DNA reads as TGTGCCAGCAGTTTTGTAGCGGGAGGCCAAGAGACCCAGTACTTC.

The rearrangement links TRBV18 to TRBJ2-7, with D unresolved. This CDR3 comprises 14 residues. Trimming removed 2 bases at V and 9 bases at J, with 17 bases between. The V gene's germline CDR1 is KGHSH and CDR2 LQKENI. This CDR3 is CASSPAAPTTRQYF. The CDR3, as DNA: TGTGCCAGCTCACCAGCGGCCCCTACGACGCGGCAGTACTTC.

In nucleotides, the CDR3 is TGTGCCAGCATGGGCGGGGGGTATTACAATGAGCAGTTCTTC. It codes for CASMGGGYYNEQFF. The chain uses TRBV27 and TRBJ2-1, with TRBD2 identical over 8 bases. Germline lookup yields CDR1 MNHEY and CDR2 SMNVEV (reference sequence). Trimming removed 7 bases from V and 4 bases from J; junction bases left unmatched: 6. There are 14 residues in the CDR3.

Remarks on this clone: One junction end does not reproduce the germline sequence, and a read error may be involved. The CDR3 DNA reads as TGTGCCAGTAGTAGGGACAGGGCGAAGACCGGGGAGCTGTTTTTT. This translates into CASSRDRAKTGELFF. The rearrangement uses TRBV19 and TRBJ2-2; TRBD1 matches 9 bases. Germline CDR1 LNHDA, CDR2 SQIVND (reference sequence). There are 15 residues in the CDR3.

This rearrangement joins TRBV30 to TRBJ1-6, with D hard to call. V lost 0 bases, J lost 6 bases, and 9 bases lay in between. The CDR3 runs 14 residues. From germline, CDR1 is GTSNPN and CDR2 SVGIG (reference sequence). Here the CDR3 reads CAWSVRGSNSPLHF. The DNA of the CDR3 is TGTGCCTGGAGTGTACGAGGAAGTAATTCACCCCTCCACTTT.

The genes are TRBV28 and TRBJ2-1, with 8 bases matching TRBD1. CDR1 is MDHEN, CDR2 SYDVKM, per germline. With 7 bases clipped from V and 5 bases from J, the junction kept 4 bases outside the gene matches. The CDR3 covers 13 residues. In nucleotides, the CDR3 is TGTGCCAGCACCAGACAGGGGCACAATGAGCAGTTCTTC. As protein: CASTRQGHNEQFF.

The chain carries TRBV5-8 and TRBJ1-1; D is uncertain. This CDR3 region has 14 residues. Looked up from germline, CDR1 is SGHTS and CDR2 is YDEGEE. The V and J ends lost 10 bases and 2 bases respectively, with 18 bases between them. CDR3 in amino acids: CAPTRTGVNTEAFF. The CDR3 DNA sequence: TGTGCCCCCACCCGGACCGGGGTAAACACTGAAGCTTTCTTT.

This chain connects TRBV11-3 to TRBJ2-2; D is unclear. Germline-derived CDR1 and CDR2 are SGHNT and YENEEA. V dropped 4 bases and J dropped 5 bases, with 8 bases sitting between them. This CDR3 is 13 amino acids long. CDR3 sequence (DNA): TGTGCCAGCAGCTCCCCACATACCGGGGAGCTGTTTTTT. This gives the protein CASSSPHTGELFF.